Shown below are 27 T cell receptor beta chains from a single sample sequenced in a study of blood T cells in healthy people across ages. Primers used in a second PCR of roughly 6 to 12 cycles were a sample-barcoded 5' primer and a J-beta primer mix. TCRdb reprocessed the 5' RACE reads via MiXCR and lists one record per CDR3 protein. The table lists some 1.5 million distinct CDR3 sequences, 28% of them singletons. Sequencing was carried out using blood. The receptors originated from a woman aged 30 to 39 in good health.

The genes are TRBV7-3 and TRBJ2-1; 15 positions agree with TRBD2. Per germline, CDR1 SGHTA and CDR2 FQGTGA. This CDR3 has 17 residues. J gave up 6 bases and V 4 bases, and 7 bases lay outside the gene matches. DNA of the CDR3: TGTGCCAGCAGCTCGGGACTAGCGGGGGGTGCGGGCAATGAGCAGTTCTTC. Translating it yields CASSSGLAGGAGNEQFF.

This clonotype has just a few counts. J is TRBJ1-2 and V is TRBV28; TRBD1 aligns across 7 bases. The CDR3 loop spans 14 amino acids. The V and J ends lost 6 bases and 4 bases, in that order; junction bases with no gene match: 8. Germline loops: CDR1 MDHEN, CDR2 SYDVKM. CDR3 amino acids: CASSLGRGRYGYTF. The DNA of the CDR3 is TGTGCCAGCAGCCTTGGGAGGGGGCGCTATGGCTACACCTTC.

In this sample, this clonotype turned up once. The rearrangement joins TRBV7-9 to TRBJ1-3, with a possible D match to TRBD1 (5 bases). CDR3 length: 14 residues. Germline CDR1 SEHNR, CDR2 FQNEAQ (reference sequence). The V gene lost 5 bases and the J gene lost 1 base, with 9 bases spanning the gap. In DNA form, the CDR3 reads TGTGCCAGCAGCGAAGGGACGTCTGGAAACACCATATATTTT. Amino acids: CASSEGTSGNTIYF.

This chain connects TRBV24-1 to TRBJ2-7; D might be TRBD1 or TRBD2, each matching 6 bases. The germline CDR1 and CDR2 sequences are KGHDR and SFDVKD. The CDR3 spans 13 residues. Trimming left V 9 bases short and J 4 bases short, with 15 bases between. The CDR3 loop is CATGGGLKYEQYF. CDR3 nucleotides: TGTGCCACCGGAGGGGGACTGAAATACGAGCAGTACTTC.

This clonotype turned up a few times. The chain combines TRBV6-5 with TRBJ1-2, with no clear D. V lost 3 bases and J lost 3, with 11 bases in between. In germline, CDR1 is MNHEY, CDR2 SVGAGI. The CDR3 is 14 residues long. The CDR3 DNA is TGTGCCAGCAGTTATCGCAGGCCTGACTATGGCTACACCTTC. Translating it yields CASSYRRPDYGYTF.

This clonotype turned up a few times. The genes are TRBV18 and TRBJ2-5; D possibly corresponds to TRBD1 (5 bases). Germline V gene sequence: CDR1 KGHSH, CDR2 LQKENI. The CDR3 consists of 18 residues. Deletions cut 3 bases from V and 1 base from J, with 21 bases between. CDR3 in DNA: TGTGCCAGCTCACCTCAACGACCCAGGGTCGAGCTCCAAGAGACCCAGTACTTC. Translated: CASSPQRPRVELQETQYF.

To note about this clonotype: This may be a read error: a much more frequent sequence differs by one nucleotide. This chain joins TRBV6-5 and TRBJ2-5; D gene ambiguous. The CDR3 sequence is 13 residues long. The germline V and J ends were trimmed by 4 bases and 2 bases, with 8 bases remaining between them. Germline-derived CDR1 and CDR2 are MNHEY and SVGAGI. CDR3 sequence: CASSCGLQETQYF. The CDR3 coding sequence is TGTGCCAGCAGTTGCGGCCTACAAGAGACCCAGTACTTC.

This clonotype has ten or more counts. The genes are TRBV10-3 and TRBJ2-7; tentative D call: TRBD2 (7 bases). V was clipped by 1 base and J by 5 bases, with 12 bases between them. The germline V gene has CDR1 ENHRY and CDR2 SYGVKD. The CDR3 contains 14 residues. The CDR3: CAISEFGGRNEQYF. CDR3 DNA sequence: TGTGCCATCAGTGAGTTCGGGGGGCGTAACGAGCAGTACTTC.

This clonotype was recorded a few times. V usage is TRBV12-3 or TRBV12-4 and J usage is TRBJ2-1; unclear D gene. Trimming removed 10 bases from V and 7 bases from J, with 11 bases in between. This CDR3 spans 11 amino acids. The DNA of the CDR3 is TGTGCCACCACCTCCTTTAATGAGCAGTTCTTC. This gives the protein CATTSFNEQFF.

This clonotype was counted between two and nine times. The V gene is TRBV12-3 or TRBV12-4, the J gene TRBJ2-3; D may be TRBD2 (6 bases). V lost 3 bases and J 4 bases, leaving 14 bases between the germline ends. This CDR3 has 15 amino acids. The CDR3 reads CASSLRLEGADTQYF. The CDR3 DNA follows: TGTGCCAGCAGTTTGCGACTAGAGGGTGCAGATACGCAGTATTTT.

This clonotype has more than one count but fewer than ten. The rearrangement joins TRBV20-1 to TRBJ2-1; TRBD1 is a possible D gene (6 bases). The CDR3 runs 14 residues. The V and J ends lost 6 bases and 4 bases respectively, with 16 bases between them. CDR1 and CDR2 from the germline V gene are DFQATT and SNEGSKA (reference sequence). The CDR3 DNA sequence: TGCAGTGCCCCCTCTAGCAGGGGTTACAATGAGCAGTTCTTC. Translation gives CSAPSSRGYNEQFF.

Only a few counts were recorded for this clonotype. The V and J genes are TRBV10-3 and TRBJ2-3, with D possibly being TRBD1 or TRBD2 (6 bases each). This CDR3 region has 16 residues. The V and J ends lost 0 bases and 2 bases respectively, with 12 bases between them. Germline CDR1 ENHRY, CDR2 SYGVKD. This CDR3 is CAISESPGGDTDTQYF. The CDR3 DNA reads TGTGCCATCAGTGAGTCGCCCGGGGGCGACACAGATACGCAGTATTTT.

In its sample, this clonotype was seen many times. CDR3 sequence: CASSTGTGIYGYTF. The CDR3 DNA reads TGTGCCAGCAGTACCGGGACAGGGATCTATGGCTACACCTTC. The gene calls are TRBV28 and TRBJ1-2, with 9 bases fitting TRBD1. CDR1 and CDR2 from the germline V gene are MDHEN and SYDVKM. The ends lost 5 bases at V and 4 bases at J; junction bases unmatched: 5. The length of the CDR3 is 14 residues.

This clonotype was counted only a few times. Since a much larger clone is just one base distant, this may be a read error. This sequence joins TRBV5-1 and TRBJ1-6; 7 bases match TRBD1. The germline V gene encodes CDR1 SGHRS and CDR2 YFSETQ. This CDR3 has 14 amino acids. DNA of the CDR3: TGCGCCAGCAGCTTGGGACAGGGTGATTCACCCCCCCACTTT. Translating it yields CASSLGQGDSPPHF.

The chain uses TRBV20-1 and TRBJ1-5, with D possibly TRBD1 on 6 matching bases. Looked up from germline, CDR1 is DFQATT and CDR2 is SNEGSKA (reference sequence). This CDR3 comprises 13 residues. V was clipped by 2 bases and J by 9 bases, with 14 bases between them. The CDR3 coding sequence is TGCAGTGCTAGAAACAGGGCCCCCTTGCCCCAGCATTTT. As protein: CSARNRAPLPQHF.

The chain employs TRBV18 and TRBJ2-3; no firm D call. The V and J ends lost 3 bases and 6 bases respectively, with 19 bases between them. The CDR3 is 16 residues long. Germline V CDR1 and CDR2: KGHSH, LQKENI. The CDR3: CASSPAFGPTRDTQYF. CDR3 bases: TGTGCCAGCTCACCGGCGTTTGGGCCCACCCGGGATACGCAGTATTTT.

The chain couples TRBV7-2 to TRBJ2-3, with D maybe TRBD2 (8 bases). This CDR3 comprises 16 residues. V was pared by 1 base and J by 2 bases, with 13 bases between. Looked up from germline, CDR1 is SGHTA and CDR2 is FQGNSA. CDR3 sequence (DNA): TGTGCCAGCAGCTTAGGCGGGGGGACAGACACAGATACGCAGTATTTT. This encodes CASSLGGGTDTDTQYF.

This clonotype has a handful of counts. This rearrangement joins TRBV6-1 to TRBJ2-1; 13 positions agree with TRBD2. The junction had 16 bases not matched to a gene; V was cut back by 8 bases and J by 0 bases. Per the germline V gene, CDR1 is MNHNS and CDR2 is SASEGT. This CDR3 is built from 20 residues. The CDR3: CASGPLRLAGGSSSYNEQFF. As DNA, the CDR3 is TGTGCCAGCGGCCCCCTCAGACTAGCGGGGGGCTCGAGCTCCTACAATGAGCAGTTCTTC.

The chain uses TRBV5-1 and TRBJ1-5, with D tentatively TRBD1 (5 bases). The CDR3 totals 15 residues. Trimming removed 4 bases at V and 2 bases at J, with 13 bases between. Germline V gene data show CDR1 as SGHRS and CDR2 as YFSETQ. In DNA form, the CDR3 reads TGCGCCAGCAGCAAGGACGGGACGGGCAATCAGCCCCAGCATTTT. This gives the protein CASSKDGTGNQPQHF.

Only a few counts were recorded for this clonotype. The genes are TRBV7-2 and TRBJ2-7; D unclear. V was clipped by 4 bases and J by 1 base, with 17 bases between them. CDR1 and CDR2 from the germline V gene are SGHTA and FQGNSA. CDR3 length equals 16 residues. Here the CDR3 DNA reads TGTGCCAGCAGCTCGGACCCGGCAGTCGAGTCCTACGAGCAGTACTTC. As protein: CASSSDPAVESYEQYF.

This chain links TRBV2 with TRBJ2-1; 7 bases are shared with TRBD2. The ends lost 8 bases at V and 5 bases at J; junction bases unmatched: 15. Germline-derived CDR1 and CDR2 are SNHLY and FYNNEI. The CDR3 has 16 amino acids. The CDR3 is CASGVDQSSGDNEQFF. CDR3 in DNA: TGTGCCAGCGGGGTGGACCAGTCTAGCGGTGACAATGAGCAGTTCTTC.

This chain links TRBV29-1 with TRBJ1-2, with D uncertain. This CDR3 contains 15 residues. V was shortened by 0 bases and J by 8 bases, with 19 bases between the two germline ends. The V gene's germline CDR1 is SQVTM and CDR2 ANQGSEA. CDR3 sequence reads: CSVEERFKARKGYTF. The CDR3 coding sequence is TGCAGCGTTGAAGAACGGTTCAAGGCCCGGAAAGGCTACACCTTC.

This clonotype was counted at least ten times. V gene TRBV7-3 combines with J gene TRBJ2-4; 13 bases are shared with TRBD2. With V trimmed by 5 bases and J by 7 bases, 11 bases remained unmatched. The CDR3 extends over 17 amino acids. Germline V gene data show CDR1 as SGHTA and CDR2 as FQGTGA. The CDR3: CASSPRTSGGLRNIQYF. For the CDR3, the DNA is TGTGCCAGCAGCCCCAGGACTAGCGGGGGACTCAGGAACATTCAGTACTTC.

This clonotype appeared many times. CDR3 region: CASSQPRTSREQYF. CDR3 nucleotides: TGCGCCAGCAGCCAGCCCCGGACTAGTCGCGAGCAGTACTTC. This chain connects TRBV4-1 to TRBJ2-7; TRBD2 aligns across 7 bases. CDR1 MGHRA and CDR2 YSYEKL come from the germline V gene. This CDR3 has 14 amino acids. V trimming: 3 bases; J trimming: 6 bases; junction bases outside the gene matches: 8.

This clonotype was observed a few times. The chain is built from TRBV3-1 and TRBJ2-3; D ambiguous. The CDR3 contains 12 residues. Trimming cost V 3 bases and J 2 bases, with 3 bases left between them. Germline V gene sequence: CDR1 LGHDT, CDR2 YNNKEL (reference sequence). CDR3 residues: CASSHFTDTQYF. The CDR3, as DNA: TGTGCCAGCAGCCATTTCACAGATACGCAGTATTTT.

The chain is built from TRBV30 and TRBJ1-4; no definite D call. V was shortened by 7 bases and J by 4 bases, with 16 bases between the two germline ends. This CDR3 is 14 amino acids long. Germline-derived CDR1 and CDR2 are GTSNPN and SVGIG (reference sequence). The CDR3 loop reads CASRSGRINEKLFF. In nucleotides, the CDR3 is TGTGCCTCTCGTTCCGGACGGATTAATGAAAAACTGTTTTTT.

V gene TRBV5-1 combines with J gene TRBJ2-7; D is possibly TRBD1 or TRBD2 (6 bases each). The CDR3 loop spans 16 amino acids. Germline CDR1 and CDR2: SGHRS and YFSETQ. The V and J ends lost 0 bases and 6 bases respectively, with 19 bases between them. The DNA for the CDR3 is TGCGCCAGCAGCTTGGCCGTGGGGGGCACGTTTAGCGAGCAGTACTTC. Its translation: CASSLAVGGTFSEQYF.